This T cell receptor beta chain was recorded in a study of blood T cell repertoires in COVID-19. Across the whole study: PBMCs, B-cell-depleted T cells, or T cells provided the cDNA or gDNA that made up the material.

The CDR3 extends over 17 amino acids. The V and J ends lost 6 bases and 2 bases, in that order; junction bases with no gene match: 10. In germline, CDR1 is MDHEN, CDR2 SYDVKM. In the original workflow: For nucleated cells, counts were estimated from reference gene primer amplification. Only in-frame clones appear in the TCRdb table, and some are missing; sequencing was by immunoSEQ multiplex PCR. That table gives V, J and clone size, and the DNA gave D and trimming. The sample gives some 160,000 clones, more than 65% of which show up once; approximately 13% is in the top ten. The chain carries TRBV28 and TRBJ2-7; the match to TRBD2 covers 13 bases. The source material was peripheral blood. This sequence was found in a woman aged 80 or over with acute or convalescent COVID-19. CDR3 region: CASSGTGTSGDTYEQYF. The CDR3 DNA reads as TGTGCCAGCAGCGGGACCGGGACTAGCGGGGACACCTACGAGCAGTACTTC.